These T cell receptor beta chains were read from a single sample in a study of blood T cells in healthy people across ages. MiXCR was run by TCRdb on the 5' RACE reads, yielding one entry per CDR3 protein. This repertoire shows 800,000 or so distinct CDR3 sequences, around 25% found once; its top ten account for around 3.6%. This sample also belongs to another study, concerning T cells of mothers and their children.

The material sequenced was blood. These receptors were collected from a boy younger than 18 in good health. Both conserved end residues are part of each CDR3. Fields, in order: J gene, V gene, clone size, D gene, CDR3 DNA, CDR3 protein. A D gene is named only where the DNA matches it firmly. Part of the rows lack a size; the others show once, few, many or a class for expanded clones.

TRBJ2-1 | TRBV6-5 | - | - | TGTGCCAGCGGTGGATCCGGCAATGAGCAGTTCTTC | CASGGSGNEQFF
TRBJ2-7 | TRBV30 | - | - | TGTGCCTGGAGTTCCCTAGGGACCGAGCAGTACTTC | CAWSSLGTEQYF
TRBJ2-7 | TRBV7-2 | - | TRBD1 | TGTGCCAGCAGCTCGAGGACAGGGGGCGACTACGAGCAGTACTTC | CASSSRTGGDYEQYF
TRBJ2-3 | TRBV9 | - | - | TGTGCCAGCAGCCCGGACGGGACTCACCGCACAGATACGCAGTATTTT | CASSPDGTHRTDTQYF
TRBJ1-4 | TRBV12-3/TRBV12-4 | - | - | TGTGCCAGCAGACCAGGACTTGGCCGTAATGAAAAACTGTTTTTT | CASRPGLGRNEKLFF
TRBJ2-3 | TRBV9 | - | - | TGTGCCAGCAGCGGACTCGGGGCCTCGAGGGATACGCAGTATTTT | CASSGLGASRDTQYF
TRBJ2-1 | TRBV9 | few | - | TGTGCCAGCAGCGTATTATGGGGGGGCCACAATGAGCAGTTCTTC | CASSVLWGGHNEQFF
TRBJ1-2 | TRBV28 | few | - | TGTGCCAGCAGTTTATTAAGTTCGGGAGGGGCTAACTATGGCTACACCTTC | CASSLLSSGGANYGYTF
TRBJ1-2 | TRBV4-3 | - | - | TGCGCCAGCAGCAGATTACAGGGATTGGATGGCTACACCTTC | CASSRLQGLDGYTF
TRBJ2-1 | TRBV20-1 | - | - | TGTGGGTCGGGCGGGATCAATGAGCAGTTCTTC | CGSGGINEQFF
TRBJ2-1 | TRBV12-3/TRBV12-4 | many | - | TGTGCCAGCAGTTCCAATGAGCAGTTCTTC | CASSSNEQFF
TRBJ2-4 | TRBV12-3/TRBV12-4 | - | - | TGTGCCAGCAGTTTAGACAGGGTACAAAACATTCAGTACTTC | CASSLDRVQNIQYF
TRBJ2-4 | TRBV13 | - | - | TGTGCCAGCAGCCTGACTGCTAACATTCAGTACTTC | CASSLTANIQYF
TRBJ1-6 | TRBV9 | - | - | TGTGCCAGCAGTGGGGACTTCGTCAATTCACCCCTCCACTTT | CASSGDFVNSPLHF
TRBJ2-3 | TRBV27 | few | - | TGTGCCAGCAGTTCCGGGGCTACGGATACGCAGTATTTT | CASSSGATDTQYF
TRBJ2-5 | TRBV6-5 | once | - | TGTGCCAGCAGTTACTCGGTCGAGGAGACCCAGTACTTC | CASSYSVEETQYF
TRBJ2-7 | TRBV7-8 | few | TRBD1 | TGTGCCAGCCTTACCGGGACAGGGACCCACGAGCAGTACTTC | CASLTGTGTHEQYF
TRBJ2-7 | TRBV28 | - | - | TGTGCCAGCGGTTTAGCCAGGGGTCCCTACGAGCAGTACTTC | CASGLARGPYEQYF
TRBJ2-5 | TRBV5-1 | few | TRBD2 | TGCGCCAGCAGCTTGGACGGGGGGGGGATCCAAGAGACCCAGTACTTC | CASSLDGGGIQETQYF
TRBJ2-5 | TRBV20-1 | - | TRBD1 | TGCAGTGCTAGAGTAGTGGACAGGGTAGAGACCCAGTACTTC | CSARVVDRVETQYF
TRBJ2-1 | TRBV29-1 | few | - | TGCAGCGTATCAGGTCTGAACTACAATGAGCAGTTCTTC | CSVSGLNYNEQFF
TRBJ2-3 | TRBV28 | - | - | TGTGCCAGCAGCAAGCTAGCGTCTAGCACAGATACGCAGTATTTT | CASSKLASSTDTQYF
TRBJ1-4 | TRBV4-3 | few | - | TGCGCCGGCAGCCTGAGGACAGCTTTTAATGAAAAACTGTTTTTT | CAGSLRTAFNEKLFF
TRBJ1-4 | TRBV2 | - | TRBD1 | TGTGCCAGCAGTGAACGTATAGGGGGCCCCTATATAAAACTGTTTTTT | CASSERIGGPYIKLFF
TRBJ2-5 | TRBV6-6 | - | - | TGTGCCAGCAGTTCCGGCGGGACGGGTCAAGAGACCCAGTACTTC | CASSSGGTGQETQYF
TRBJ2-5 | TRBV5-1 | few | TRBD2 | TGCGCCAGCAGCTTCACTAGCGGGGGGTCGTTGGAGACCCAGTACTTC | CASSFTSGGSLETQYF
TRBJ2-7 | TRBV7-2 | few | TRBD2 | TGTGCCAGCAGCCTAGGTGTTAGCGGGACTGCCTACGAGCAGTACTTC | CASSLGVSGTAYEQYF
TRBJ2-5 | TRBV6-1 | few | - | TGTGCCAGCATCCCCCCTCTAAATAAAGAGACCCAGTACTTC | CASIPPLNKETQYF
TRBJ2-1 | TRBV4-1 | - | - | TGCGCCAGCACCGTAAGCCCAGAAAGCTCCTACAATGAGCAGTTCTTC | CASTVSPESSYNEQFF
TRBJ2-1 | TRBV6-2/TRBV6-3 | - | TRBD1 | TGTGCCAGCAGCTACCGGACAGGGTGGAATGAGCAGTTCTTC | CASSYRTGWNEQFF
TRBJ2-5 | TRBV24-1 | - | - | TGTGCCACCAGTGATGGACGACGGAACCAAGAGACCCAGTACTTC | CATSDGRRNQETQYF
TRBJ2-4 | TRBV5-6 | - | - | TGTGCCAGCAGCTTGCCAGGAAATGACATTCAGTACTTC | CASSLPGNDIQYF
TRBJ1-1 | TRBV29-1 | - | - | TGCAGCGTTGATCGGGGCCGAGGGGGGGCTTTCTTT | CSVDRGRGGAFF
TRBJ2-7 | TRBV6-2/TRBV6-3 | - | - | TGTGCCAGCAGTTATACGGCGTACTCCTACGAGCAGTACTTC | CASSYTAYSYEQYF
TRBJ1-5 | TRBV24-1 | few | TRBD1 | TGTGCCACCAGTGATTCGGACAGGGGAGGACATCAGCCCCAGCATTTT | CATSDSDRGGHQPQHF
TRBJ1-1 | TRBV5-1 | once | TRBD1 | TGCGCCAGCAGCCCAACGACAGGGGTGAACACTGAAGCTTTCTTT | CASSPTTGVNTEAFF
TRBJ2-3 | TRBV20-1 | few | - | TGCAGTGTGCCTTATACTCCCACAGATACGCAGTATTTT | CSVPYTPTDTQYF
TRBJ2-7 | TRBV5-1 | - | TRBD1 | TGCGCCAGCAGCTTAGCGTCTACAGGGGAGTACGAGCAGTACTTC | CASSLASTGEYEQYF
TRBJ2-7 | TRBV28 | - | - | TGTGCCAGCAGTTCTCCGGGGACCTCCTACGAGCAGTACTTC | CASSSPGTSYEQYF